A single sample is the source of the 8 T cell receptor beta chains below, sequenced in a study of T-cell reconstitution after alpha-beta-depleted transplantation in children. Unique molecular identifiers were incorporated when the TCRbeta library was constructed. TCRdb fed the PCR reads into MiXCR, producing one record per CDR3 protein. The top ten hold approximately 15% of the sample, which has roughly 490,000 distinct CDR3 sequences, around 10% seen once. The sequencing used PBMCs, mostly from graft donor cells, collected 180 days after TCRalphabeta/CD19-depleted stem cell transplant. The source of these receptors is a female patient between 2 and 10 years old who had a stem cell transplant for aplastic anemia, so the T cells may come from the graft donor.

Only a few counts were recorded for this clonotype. The CDR3 DNA sequence: TGCAGTGCTCTCTGGGTAATAGCGGGAGTGAATGAGCAGTTCTTC. Residues: CSALWVIAGVNEQFF. The chain combines TRBV20-1 with TRBJ2-1; 9 nucleotides agree with TRBD2. The V gene's germline CDR1 is DFQATT and CDR2 SNEGSKA (reference sequence). Unmatched junction bases numbered 12, after V lost 5 bases and J lost 7 bases. This CDR3 has 15 residues.

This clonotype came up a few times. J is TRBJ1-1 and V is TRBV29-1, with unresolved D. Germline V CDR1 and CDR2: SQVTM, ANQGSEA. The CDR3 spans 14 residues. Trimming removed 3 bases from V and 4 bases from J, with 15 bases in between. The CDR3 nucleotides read TGCAGCGTTGAGATCCGTGCGGGATTCACTGAAGCTTTCTTT. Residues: CSVEIRAGFTEAFF.

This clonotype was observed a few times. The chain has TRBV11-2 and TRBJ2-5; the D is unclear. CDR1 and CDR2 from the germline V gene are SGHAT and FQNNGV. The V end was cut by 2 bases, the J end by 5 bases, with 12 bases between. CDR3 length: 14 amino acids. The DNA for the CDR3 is TGTGCCAGCAGCTTACGCCACCCTGGGGAGACCCAGTACTTC. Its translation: CASSLRHPGETQYF.

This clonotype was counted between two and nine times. DNA of the CDR3: TGTGCCAGCAGCGTAGATAGGGCGACCTACGAGCAGTACTTC. As protein: CASSVDRATYEQYF. The V call is TRBV9, the J call TRBJ2-7, with D uncertain. Trimming stripped 0 bases from V and 2 bases from J, with 9 bases between. The CDR3 sequence is 14 residues long. Germline V lookup: CDR1 SGDLS, CDR2 YYNGEE.

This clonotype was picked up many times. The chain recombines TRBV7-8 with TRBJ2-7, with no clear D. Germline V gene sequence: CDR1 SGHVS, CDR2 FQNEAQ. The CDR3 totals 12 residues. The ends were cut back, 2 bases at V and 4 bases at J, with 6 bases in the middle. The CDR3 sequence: CASSLNGYEQYF. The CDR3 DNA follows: TGTGCCAGCAGCTTAAATGGGTACGAGCAGTACTTC.

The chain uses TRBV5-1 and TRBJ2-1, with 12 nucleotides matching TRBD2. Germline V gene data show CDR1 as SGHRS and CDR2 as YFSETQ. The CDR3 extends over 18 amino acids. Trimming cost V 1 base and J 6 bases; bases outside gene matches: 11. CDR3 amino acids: CASSLPSLAGGPGNEQFF. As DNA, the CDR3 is TGCGCCAGCAGCTTGCCCAGCCTAGCGGGAGGGCCAGGCAATGAGCAGTTCTTC.

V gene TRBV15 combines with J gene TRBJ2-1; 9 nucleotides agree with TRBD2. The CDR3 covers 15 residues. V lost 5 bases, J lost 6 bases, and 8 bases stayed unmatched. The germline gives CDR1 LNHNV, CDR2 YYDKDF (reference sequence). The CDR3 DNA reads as TGTGCCACCAGCGGCGGGAGGGCCGCTTTCAATGAGCAGTTCTTC. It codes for CATSGGRAAFNEQFF.

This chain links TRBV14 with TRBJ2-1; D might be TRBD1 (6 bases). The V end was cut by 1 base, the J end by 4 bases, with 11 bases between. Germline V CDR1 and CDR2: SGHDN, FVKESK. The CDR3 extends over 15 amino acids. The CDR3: CASSQAPDSYNEQFF. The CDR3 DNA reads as TGTGCCAGCAGCCAAGCACCGGACAGTTACAATGAGCAGTTCTTC.